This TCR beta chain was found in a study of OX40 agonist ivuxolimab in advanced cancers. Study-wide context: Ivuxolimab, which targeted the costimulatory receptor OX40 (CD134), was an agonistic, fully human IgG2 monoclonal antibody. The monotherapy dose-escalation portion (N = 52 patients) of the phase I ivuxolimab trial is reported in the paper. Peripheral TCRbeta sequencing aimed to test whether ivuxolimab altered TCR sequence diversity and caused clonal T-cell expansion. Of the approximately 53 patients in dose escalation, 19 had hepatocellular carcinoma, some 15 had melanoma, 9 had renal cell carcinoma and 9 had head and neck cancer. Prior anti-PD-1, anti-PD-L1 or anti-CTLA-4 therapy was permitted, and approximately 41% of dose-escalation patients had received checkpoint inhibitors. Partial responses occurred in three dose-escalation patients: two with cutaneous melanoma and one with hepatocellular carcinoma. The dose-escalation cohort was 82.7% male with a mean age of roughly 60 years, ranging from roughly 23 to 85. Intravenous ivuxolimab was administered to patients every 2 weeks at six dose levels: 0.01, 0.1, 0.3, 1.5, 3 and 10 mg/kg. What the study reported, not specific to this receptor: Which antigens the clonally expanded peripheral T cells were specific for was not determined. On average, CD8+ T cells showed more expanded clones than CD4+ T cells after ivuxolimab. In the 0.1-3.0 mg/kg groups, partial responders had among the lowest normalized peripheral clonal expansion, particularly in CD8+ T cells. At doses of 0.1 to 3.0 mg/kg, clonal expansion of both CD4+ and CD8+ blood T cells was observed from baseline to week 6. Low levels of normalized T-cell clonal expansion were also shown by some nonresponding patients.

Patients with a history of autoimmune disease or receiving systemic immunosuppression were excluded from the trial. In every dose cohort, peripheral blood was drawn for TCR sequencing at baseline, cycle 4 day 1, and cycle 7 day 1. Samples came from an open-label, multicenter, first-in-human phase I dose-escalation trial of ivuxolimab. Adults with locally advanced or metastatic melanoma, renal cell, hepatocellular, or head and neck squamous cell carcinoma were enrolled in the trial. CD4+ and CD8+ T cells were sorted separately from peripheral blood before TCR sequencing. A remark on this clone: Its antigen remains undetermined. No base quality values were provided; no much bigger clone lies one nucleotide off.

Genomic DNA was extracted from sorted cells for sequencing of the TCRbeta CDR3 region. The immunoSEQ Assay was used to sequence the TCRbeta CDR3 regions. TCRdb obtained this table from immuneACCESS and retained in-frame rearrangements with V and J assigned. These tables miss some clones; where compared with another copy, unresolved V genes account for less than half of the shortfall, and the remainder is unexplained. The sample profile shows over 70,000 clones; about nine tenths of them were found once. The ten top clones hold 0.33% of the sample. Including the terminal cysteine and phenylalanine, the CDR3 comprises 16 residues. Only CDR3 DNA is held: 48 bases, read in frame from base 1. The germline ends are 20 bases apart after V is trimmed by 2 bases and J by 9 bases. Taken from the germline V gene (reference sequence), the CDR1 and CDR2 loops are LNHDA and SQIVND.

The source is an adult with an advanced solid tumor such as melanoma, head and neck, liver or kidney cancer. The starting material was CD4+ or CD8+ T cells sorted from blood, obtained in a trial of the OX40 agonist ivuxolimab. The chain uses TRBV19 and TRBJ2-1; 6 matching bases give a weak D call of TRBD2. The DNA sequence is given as TGTGCCAGTAGTATACTGGTCGTCGGGAGAGTGGTTGAGCAGTTCTTC. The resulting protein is CASSILVVGRVVEQFF.